This passage covers 12 T cell receptor beta chains from one sample sequenced in a study of blood T cell repertoires in COVID-19. Libraries were prepared by immunoSEQ multiplex PCR; TCRdb keeps only in-frame clonotypes and omits some of them. The sample holds approximately 74,000 clones, roughly 90% seen once. The sample comprised peripheral blood. These receptors all come from a man in his 70s with acute or convalescent COVID-19.

The chain employs TRBV6-4 and TRBJ2-3; D unclear. Germline CDR1 is MRHNA and CDR2 is SNTAGT. The CDR3 loop spans 15 amino acids. Trimming removed 2 bases from V and 0 bases from J, with 9 bases in between. CDR3 nucleotides: TGTGCCAGCAGTGACGCCAGATCTAGCACAGATACGCAGTATTTT. Protein sequence: CASSDARSSTDTQYF.

The chain is built from TRBV6-5 and TRBJ2-2; D remains unclear. V lost 7 bases and J 6 bases, leaving 12 bases between the germline ends. The CDR3 contains 13 residues. CDR1 is MNHEY and CDR2 is SVGAGI in the germline V gene. The chain's CDR3 is CASNYQAAGELFF. In DNA form, the CDR3 reads TGTGCCAGCAATTATCAGGCTGCCGGGGAGCTGTTTTTT.

The chain uses TRBV2 and TRBJ2-3; 9 positions agree with TRBD2. CDR1 SNHLY and CDR2 FYNNEI come from the germline V gene. Trimming at V came to 6 bases and at J to 2 bases, leaving 9 bases not matched to a gene. The CDR3 covers 16 residues. CDR3 DNA sequence: TGTGCCAGCAGCCAGGAGCGGGGGGTCGTCACAGATACGCAGTATTTT. It encodes CASSQERGVVTDTQYF.

This sequence joins TRBV7-9 and TRBJ1-5; perhaps TRBD1 as D (6 bases). Germline CDR1 reads SEHNR; CDR2 reads FQNEAQ (reference sequence). The length of the CDR3 is 16 residues. Trimming took off 0 bases at V and 0 bases at J, with 9 bases between the two ends. The CDR3 is CASSLAGHDSNQPQHF. CDR3 DNA: TGTGCCAGCAGCTTAGCGGGACACGATAGCAATCAGCCCCAGCATTTT.

The J gene is TRBJ1-6, the V gene TRBV6-5; 7 nucleotides line up with TRBD1. The CDR3 loop spans 16 amino acids. Trimming took 3 bases from V and 5 from J; bases not matched to a gene: 7. Per germline, CDR1 MNHEY and CDR2 SVGAGI. For the CDR3, the DNA is TGTGCCAGCAGTTATACCATGGACAGGAATAATTCACCCCTCCACTTT. Translated, it gives CASSYTMDRNNSPLHF.

V and J are TRBV15 and TRBJ2-1; D is possibly TRBD2 (6 bases). Germline CDR1 reads LNHNV; CDR2 reads YYDKDF (reference sequence). V was clipped by 0 bases and J by 7 bases, with 10 bases between them. The CDR3 covers 14 residues. In DNA, the CDR3 is TGTGCCACCAGCAGAGAGGTGGGGAGGAATGAGCAGTTCTTC. Its translation: CATSREVGRNEQFF. The whole variable domain, remainder taken from reference TRBV15 and TRBJ2-1, is DAMVIQNPRYQVTQFGKPVTLSCSQTLNHNVMYWYQQKSSQAPKLLFHYYDKDFNNEADTPDNFQSRRPNTSFCFLDIRSPGLGDTAMYLCATSREVGRNEQFFGPGTRLTVL.

V and J are TRBV6-6 and TRBJ1-2; 8 bases are shared with TRBD1. The CDR3 is 14 residues long. Per germline, CDR1 MNHNY and CDR2 SVGAGI (reference sequence). V lost 6 bases to trimming and J lost 4 bases; unmatched junction nucleotides: 7. CDR3 in DNA: TGTGCCAGCAGGACCGGACAGGGTGCCTATGGCTACACCTTC. This codes for CASRTGQGAYGYTF.

This chain connects TRBV19 to TRBJ1-5; 7 nucleotides align to TRBD1. The V and J ends lost 3 bases and 6 bases, in that order; junction bases with no gene match: 5. The CDR3 covers 14 residues. Germline loops: CDR1 LNHDA, CDR2 SQIVND (reference sequence). The CDR3 spells CASSIQGVGQPQHF. The CDR3 nucleotides read TGTGCCAGTAGTATCCAGGGGGTAGGTCAGCCCCAGCATTTT. Full variable domain (missing parts from reference TRBV19 and TRBJ1-5): DGGITQSPKYLFRKEGQNVTLSCEQNLNHDAMYWYRQDPGQGLRLIYYSQIVNDFQKGDIAEGYSVSREKKESFPLTVTSAQKNPTAFYLCASSIQGVGQPQHFGDGTRLSIL.

The genes are TRBV28 and TRBJ2-1; TRBD2 matches at 13 bases. Germline CDR1 reads MDHEN; CDR2 reads SYDVKM. V was pared by 2 bases and J by 9 bases, with 7 bases of the junction left unmatched. This CDR3 has 16 residues. CDR3 nucleotide sequence: TGTGCCAGCAGTTTACCCCTGGGGACTAGCGGGACTGAGCAGTTCTTC. Translated: CASSLPLGTSGTEQFF.

This chain joins TRBV6-2 or TRBV6-3 and TRBJ2-2; TRBD1 matches 7 bases. With V trimmed by 2 bases and J by 8 bases, 5 bases remained unmatched. The CDR3 is 14 amino acids. The germline V gene has CDR1 MNHEY and CDR2 SVGEGT. The CDR3: CASSYVSQGGELFF. In nucleotides, the CDR3 is TGTGCCAGCAGTTACGTCTCACAGGGGGGGGAGCTGTTTTTT.

The sample holds one count of this clone. The chain recombines TRBV6-1 with TRBJ2-1; 10 nucleotides line up with TRBD2. CDR3 size: 15 residues. J was trimmed by 10 bases and V by 3 bases; bases with no gene match: 9. Germline V gene data show CDR1 as MNHNS and CDR2 as SASEGT. Written as DNA, the CDR3 is TGTGCCAGCAGTGACCAATCAGCGGGGGGGTGGGAGCAGTTCTTC. Translated: CASSDQSAGGWEQFF.

The chain employs TRBV5-5 and TRBJ2-1; the match to TRBD2 covers 11 bases. The junction had 6 bases not matched to a gene; V was cut back by 2 bases and J by 8 bases. The CDR3 is 15 amino acids. CDR1 and CDR2 from the germline V gene are SGHKS and YYEKEE (reference sequence). In nucleotides, the CDR3 is TGTGCCAGCAGCTTTATAGCGGGGGGGCCTCATGAGCAGTTCTTC. It translates to CASSFIAGGPHEQFF. Full variable domain (outside the CDR3, taken from reference TRBV5-5 and TRBJ2-1): DAGVTQSPTHLIKTRGQQVTLRCSPISGHKSVSWYQQVLGQGPQFIFQYYEKEERGRGNFPDRFSARQFPNYSSELNVNALLLGDSALYLCASSFIAGGPHEQFFGPGTRLTVL.